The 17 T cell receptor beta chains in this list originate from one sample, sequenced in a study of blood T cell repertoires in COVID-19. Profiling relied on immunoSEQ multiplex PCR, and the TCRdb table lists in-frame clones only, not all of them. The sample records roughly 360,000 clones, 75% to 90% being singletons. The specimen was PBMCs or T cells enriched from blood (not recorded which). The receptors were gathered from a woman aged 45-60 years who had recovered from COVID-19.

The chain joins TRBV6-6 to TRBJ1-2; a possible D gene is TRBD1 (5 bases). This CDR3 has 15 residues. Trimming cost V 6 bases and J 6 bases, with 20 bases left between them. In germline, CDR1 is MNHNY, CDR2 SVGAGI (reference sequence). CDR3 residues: CASSHLTPGGDGYTF. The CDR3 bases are TGTGCCAGCAGCCACCTCACCCCGGGGGGTGATGGCTACACCTTC.

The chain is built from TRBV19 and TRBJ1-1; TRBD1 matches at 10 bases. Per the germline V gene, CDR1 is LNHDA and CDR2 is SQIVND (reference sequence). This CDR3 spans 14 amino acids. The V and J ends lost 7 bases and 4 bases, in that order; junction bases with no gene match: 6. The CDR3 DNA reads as TGTGCCAGTAACTTGGACAGGGGGGGCACTGAAGCTTTCTTT. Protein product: CASNLDRGGTEAFF.

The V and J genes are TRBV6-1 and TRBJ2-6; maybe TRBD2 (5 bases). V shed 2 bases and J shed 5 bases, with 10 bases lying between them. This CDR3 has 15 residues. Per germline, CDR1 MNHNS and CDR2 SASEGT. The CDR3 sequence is CASSESRGWANVLTF. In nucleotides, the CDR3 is TGTGCCAGCAGTGAATCCCGGGGTTGGGCCAACGTCCTGACTTTC.

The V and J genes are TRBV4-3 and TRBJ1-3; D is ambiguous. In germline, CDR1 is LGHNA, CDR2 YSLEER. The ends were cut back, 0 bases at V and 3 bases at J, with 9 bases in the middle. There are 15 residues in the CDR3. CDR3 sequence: CASSQDSGFGNTIYF. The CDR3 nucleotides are TGCGCCAGCAGCCAAGACTCGGGGTTTGGAAACACCATATATTTT.

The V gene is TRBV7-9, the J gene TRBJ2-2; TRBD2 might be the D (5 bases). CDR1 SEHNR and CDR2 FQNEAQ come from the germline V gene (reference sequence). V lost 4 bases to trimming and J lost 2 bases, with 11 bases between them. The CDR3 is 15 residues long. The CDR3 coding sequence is TGTGCCAGCAGCTCCAGCGGCCCCAACACCGGGGAGCTGTTTTTT. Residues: CASSSSGPNTGELFF.

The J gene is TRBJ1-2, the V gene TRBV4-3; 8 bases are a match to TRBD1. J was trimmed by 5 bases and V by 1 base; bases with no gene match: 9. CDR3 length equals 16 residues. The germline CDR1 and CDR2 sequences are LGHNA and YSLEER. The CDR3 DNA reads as TGCGCCAGCAGCCAAGCAGGACAGGGTGGGTTGTATGGCTACACCTTC. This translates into CASSQAGQGGLYGYTF.

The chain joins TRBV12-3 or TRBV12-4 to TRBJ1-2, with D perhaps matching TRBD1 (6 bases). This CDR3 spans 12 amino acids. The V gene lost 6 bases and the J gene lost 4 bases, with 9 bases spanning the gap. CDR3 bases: TGTGCCAGCAGCGCGGGGGCCTATGGCTACACCTTC. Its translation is CASSAGAYGYTF.

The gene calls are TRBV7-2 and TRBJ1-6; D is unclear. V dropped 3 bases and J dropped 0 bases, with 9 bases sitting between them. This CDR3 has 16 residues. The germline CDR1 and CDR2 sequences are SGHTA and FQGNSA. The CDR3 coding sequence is TGTGCCAGCAGCTTTGGTCTGAGCTCCTATAATTCACCCCTCCACTTT. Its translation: CASSFGLSSYNSPLHF.

The CDR3 here is CASSYRGTLGAFF. The CDR3 DNA sequence: TGTGCCAGCAGTTACCGGGGGACCCTCGGGGCTTTCTTT. The rearrangement uses TRBV6-2 or TRBV6-3 and TRBJ1-1; tentatively, D is TRBD1 (5 bases). Germline V gene sequence: CDR1 MNHEY, CDR2 SVGEGT. V was trimmed by 2 bases and J by 11 bases, leaving 15 bases between them. The CDR3 has 13 amino acids.

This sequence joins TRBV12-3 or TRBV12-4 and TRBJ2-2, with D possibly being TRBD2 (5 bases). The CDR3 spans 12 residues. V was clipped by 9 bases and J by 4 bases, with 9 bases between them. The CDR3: CASKRGTGELFF. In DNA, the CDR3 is TGTGCCAGTAAACGGGGCACCGGGGAGCTGTTTTTT.

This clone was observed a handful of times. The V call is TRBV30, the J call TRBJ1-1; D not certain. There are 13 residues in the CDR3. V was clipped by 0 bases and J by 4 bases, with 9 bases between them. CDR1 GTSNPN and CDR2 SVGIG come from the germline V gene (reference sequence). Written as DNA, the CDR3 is TGTGCCTGGAGTGTTTCGGGGAGCACTGAAGCTTTCTTT. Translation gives CAWSVSGSTEAFF.

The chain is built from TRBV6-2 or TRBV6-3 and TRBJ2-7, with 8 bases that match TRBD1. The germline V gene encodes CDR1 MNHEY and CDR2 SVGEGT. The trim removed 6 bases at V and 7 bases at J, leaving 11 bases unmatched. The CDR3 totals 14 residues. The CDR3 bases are TGTGCCAGCAGCAATATGGGACAGGCGGGAGAGCAGTACTTC. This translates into CASSNMGQAGEQYF.

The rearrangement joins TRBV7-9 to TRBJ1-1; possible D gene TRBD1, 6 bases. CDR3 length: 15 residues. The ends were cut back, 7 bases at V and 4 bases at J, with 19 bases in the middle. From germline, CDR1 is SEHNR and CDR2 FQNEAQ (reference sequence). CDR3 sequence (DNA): TGTGCCAGCACCCTAGGGGGGGTCATTGGCACTGAAGCTTTCTTT. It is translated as CASTLGGVIGTEAFF. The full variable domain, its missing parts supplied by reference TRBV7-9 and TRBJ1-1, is DTGVSQNPRHKITKRGQNVTFRCDPISEHNRLYWYRQTLGQGPEFLTYFQNEAQLEKSRLLSDRFSAERPKGSFSTLEIQRTEQGDSAMYLCASTLGGVIGTEAFFGQGTRLTVV.

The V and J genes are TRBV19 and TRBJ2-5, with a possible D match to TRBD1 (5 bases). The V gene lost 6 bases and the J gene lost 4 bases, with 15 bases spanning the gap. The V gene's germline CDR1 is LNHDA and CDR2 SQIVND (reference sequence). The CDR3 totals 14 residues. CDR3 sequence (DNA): TGTGCCAGTAGCCCCTTCCAGGGTGCAGAGACCCAGTACTTC. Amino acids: CASSPFQGAETQYF.

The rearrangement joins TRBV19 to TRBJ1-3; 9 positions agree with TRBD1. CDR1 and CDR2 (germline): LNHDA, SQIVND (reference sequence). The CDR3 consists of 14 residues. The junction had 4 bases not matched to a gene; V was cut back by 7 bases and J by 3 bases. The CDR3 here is CASTGTGYGNTIYF. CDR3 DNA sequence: TGTGCCAGTACCGGGACAGGGTATGGAAACACCATATATTTT.

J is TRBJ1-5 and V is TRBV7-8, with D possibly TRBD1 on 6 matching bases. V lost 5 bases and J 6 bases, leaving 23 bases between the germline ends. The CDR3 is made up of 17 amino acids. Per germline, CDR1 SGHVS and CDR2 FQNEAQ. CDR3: CASSAPVGGGLPQPQHF. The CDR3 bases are TGTGCCAGCAGCGCCCCAGTCGGGGGGGGGCTGCCTCAGCCCCAGCATTTT.

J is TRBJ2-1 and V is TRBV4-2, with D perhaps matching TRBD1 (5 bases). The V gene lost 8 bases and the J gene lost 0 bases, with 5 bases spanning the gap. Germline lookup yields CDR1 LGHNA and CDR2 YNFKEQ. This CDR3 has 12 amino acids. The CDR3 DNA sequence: TGTGCCAGCGGGGCCTCCTACAATGAGCAGTTCTTC. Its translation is CASGASYNEQFF.